What follows describes a single TCR beta chain. The clone's antigen remains unknown. No base-level quality is on record; no much larger clone is a single base apart. Systemically healthy Caucasian individuals from Russia, some 38 in total and aged roughly 6 to 90 years, were included as donors. Around 10 milliliters of peripheral blood were drawn from each donor into EDTA-treated Vacutainer tubes. Ficoll-Paque density-gradient centrifugation was used to isolate PBMCs, with at least 6.5 million per sample. Total RNA was extracted from PBMCs with Trizol reagent, with at least 5 micrograms obtained per sample. Naive CD45RAhigh/CD27high T cell percentages were measured by flow cytometry on a PBMC aliquot from every donor. Libraries were constructed by 5' RACE. Instrument used: Illumina HiSeq 2500. A second roughly 7 to 11 cycle PCR used a sample-barcoded 5' primer and a J-beta primer mix. A unique molecular identifier was introduced onto each TCR beta cDNA molecule by a template-switch 5' adaptor carrying 12 random nucleotides. At least 3 million CDR3-containing paired-end reads were obtained from each sample. First-strand cDNA synthesis was performed from all RNA using the Mint cDNA synthesis kit, with priming by a TRBC-specific oligonucleotide. After uracil-DNA glycosylase treatment, a first 18-cycle PCR used universal primers M1SS and BC2_uni_R on all cDNA. For the original study's pipeline: For normalization, 1 million high-quality reads, each with a distinct molecular identifier, were randomly selected from each sample. Instead of being binned into consensus sequences, reads that shared molecular identifiers were thrown out. CDR3 identification, clonotype clustering and error correction used MiTCR with a Q25 quality threshold and the strictest error-elimination algorithm. Lower-bound total TCR beta diversity was estimated with a nonparametric unseen species model using Euler transformation. In-frame beta chains were kept once TCRdb had trimmed the public reads at Q25 with fastp and called clones with MiXCR. Duplicate CDR3 protein sequences are folded into a single record with the most common DNA and genes. The V and J calls come from TCRdb's annotation, not from the publication. This sample has 2 million or so distinct CDR3 sequences in its table, and around half of those were observed once. 2.1% of the sample rests with the top ten.

The sample belongs to a study of blood T cells in healthy people across ages (dated by TCRdb to about 2015). Notes on the research overall: Template switching captured roughly one uniquely barcoded TCR beta cDNA molecule per two T cells in model experiments. The donors were split into four age groups: young (average 16 years), middle-aged (39), aged (62) and long-lived (approximately 80). The study analyzed two additional independent replicas of 1 million unique cDNA reads from the same blood draw for two donors, one aged 18 to 29 and one aged 80 or older. Donors of different ages were randomly distributed across sequencing lanes to avoid experimental bias. Using deep sequencing normalized with unique cDNA molecular identifiers, the study measured how TCR beta repertoire diversity changes with age. General study outcomes and caveats: Estimates of total diversity based on one million sequenced T cells were considered lower bounds and underestimates. The long-lived group showed more naive CD4+ T cells, fewer expanded clones and increased TCR diversity than the aged group, suggesting age selection. Conclusive comparison of naive and antigen-experienced compartments was prevented by the profiling of bulk unsorted PBMCs. The percentage of naive T cells measured by flow cytometry correlated strongly with observed TCR beta diversity. The CMV infection status of donors was not known, potentially confounding age-related changes in expanded clonotypes. Observed TCR beta diversity per million T cells fell roughly linearly with age, and a significant reduction was already apparent by age approximately 40.

As encoded in the germline V gene, CDR1 is SGHVS while CDR2 is FNYEAQ. Reading from cysteine to phenylalanine, the CDR3 counts 16 amino acids. The read is trimmed to its CDR3 DNA, 48 bases read in frame from base 1. Trimming removed 4 bases from V and 0 bases from J, leaving 14 bases between the germline ends. The chain couples TRBV7-6 to TRBJ2-3, with no reliable assignment of the D segment. The TCR originated in a woman between 40 and 50 years old in good health. The specimen sequenced was blood. The CDR3 corresponds to CASSSNSQGSTDTQYF. The DNA sequence reads TGTGCCAGCAGCTCAAACAGTCAAGGCAGCACAGATACGCAGTATTTT.